Below, 15 T cell receptor beta chains from the same sample are listed, as sequenced in a study of T-cell reconstitution after alpha-beta-depleted transplantation in children. Unique molecular identifiers were built into the TCRbeta library. Using its own MiXCR run on the PCR reads, TCRdb lists one record per CDR3 protein. The sample has more than 200,000 distinct CDR3 sequences; over 9.5% are singletons. The sample in question was PBMCs from the stem cell graft donor, obtained from the stem cell graft. These receptors all come from a human donor who donated a stem cell graft to a child with SCID.

This clonotype was detected ten times or more. The chain joins TRBV20-1 to TRBJ1-1, with 8 bases lining up with TRBD1. CDR3 size: 13 residues. Per the germline V gene, CDR1 is DFQATT and CDR2 is SNEGSKA (reference sequence). The J segment lost 12 bases and the V segment lost 6 bases, leaving 15 bases of the junction unmatched. CDR3 bases: TGCAGTGCCCAGCAGGGGGCGAAGACTGGGTCTTTCTTT. Its protein product is CSAQQGAKTGSFF.

A single count supports this clonotype. V gene TRBV5-1 combines with J gene TRBJ1-5; 9 positions agree with TRBD1. V lost 0 bases and J lost 5; bases outside the gene matches: 3. Germline V gene sequence: CDR1 SGHRS, CDR2 YFSETQ. The CDR3 totals 15 residues. The CDR3 reads CASSLEGQGYQPQHF. The CDR3 region has the DNA TGCGCCAGCAGCTTGGAAGGACAGGGGTATCAGCCCCAGCATTTT.

This clonotype was recorded at least ten times. The chain carries TRBV5-1 and TRBJ2-3; 8 bases are a match to TRBD2. This CDR3 region has 15 residues. The trim removed 3 bases at V and 3 bases at J, leaving 6 bases unmatched. CDR1 is SGHRS, CDR2 YFSETQ, per germline. The DNA of the CDR3 is TGCGCCAGCAGCTCTGGACTAGCTACGACAGATACGCAGTATTTT. Its protein product is CASSSGLATTDTQYF.

This clonotype was counted ten times or more. The chain combines TRBV7-6 with TRBJ2-1, with 11 bases that match TRBD2. Germline V gene lookup returns CDR1 SGHVS and CDR2 FNYEAQ. Trimming removed 4 bases from V and 5 bases from J; junction bases left unmatched: 4. This CDR3 is 15 amino acids long. CDR3 loop: CASSSLAGGNNEQFF. The CDR3, as DNA: TGTGCCAGCAGCTCGTTAGCGGGGGGGAACAATGAGCAGTTCTTC.

This clonotype occurred many times. The chain couples TRBV6-5 to TRBJ1-1; no clear D gene. V was pared by 6 bases and J by 0 bases, with 17 bases between. Germline V CDR1 and CDR2: MNHEY, SVGAGI. The CDR3 runs to 16 residues. The CDR3 sequence: CASRPTGSLMNTEAFF. CDR3 nucleotide sequence: TGTGCCAGCAGACCTACGGGGTCCCTCATGAACACTGAAGCTTTCTTT.

In this sample, this clonotype turned up many times. V is TRBV5-1 and J is TRBJ2-7; 7 bases match TRBD1. After removal of 0 bases from V and 5 bases from J, the junction contained 5 bases not matched to a gene. CDR1 is SGHRS and CDR2 is YFSETQ in the germline V gene. There are 14 residues in the CDR3. The CDR3 region is CASSLERQGHEQYF. Here the CDR3 DNA reads TGCGCCAGCAGCTTGGAAAGACAGGGCCACGAGCAGTACTTC.

This clonotype was seen ten or more times. V usage is TRBV5-1 and J usage is TRBJ2-7; D gene ambiguous. CDR1 and CDR2 from the germline V gene are SGHRS and YFSETQ. The CDR3 is 15 amino acids. V was clipped by 0 bases and J by 2 bases, with 12 bases between them. DNA of the CDR3: TGCGCCAGCAGCTTGGCCGGAACGGCCACCTACGAGCAGTACTTC. Translated, it gives CASSLAGTATYEQYF.

This clonotype was detected ten times or more. The chain has TRBV5-1 and TRBJ1-1; D is possibly TRBD1 (6 bases). This CDR3 has 15 residues. The V and J ends lost 2 bases and 1 base respectively, with 12 bases between them. Germline assignment: CDR1 SGHRS and CDR2 YFSETQ. CDR3 coding DNA: TGCGCCAGCAGCTTTTCCCCGGGACAGAACACTGAAGCTTTCTTT. Amino acid sequence: CASSFSPGQNTEAFF.

This chain connects TRBV3-1 to TRBJ1-4; a possible D gene is TRBD1 (5 bases). Trimming removed 9 bases at V and 7 bases at J, with 15 bases between. This CDR3 has 13 amino acids. The germline V gene has CDR1 LGHDT and CDR2 YNNKEL (reference sequence). Written as DNA, the CDR3 is TGTGCCAGTAAGGGACGGCCCGTTGAAAAACTGTTTTTT. This gives the protein CASKGRPVEKLFF.

In this sample, this clonotype turned up many times. The V gene is TRBV4-1, the J gene TRBJ2-3, with 10 bases identical to TRBD1. Trimming cost V 1 base and J 5 bases; bases outside gene matches: 6. The CDR3 has 16 amino acids. Germline V lookup: CDR1 MGHRA, CDR2 YSYEKL. The CDR3 coding sequence is TGCGCCAGCAGCCAAGCGCGACAGGGGGCAGGAGATACGCAGTATTTT. Its translation: CASSQARQGAGDTQYF.

This clonotype came up many times. The chain joins TRBV5-4 to TRBJ1-2; 7 nucleotides align to TRBD1. The CDR3 is 14 residues long. Germline assignment: CDR1 SGHNT and CDR2 YYREEE (reference sequence). J was trimmed by 8 bases and V by 1 base; bases with no gene match: 8. The CDR3 sequence: CASSLFGRGGGYTF. CDR3 in DNA: TGTGCCAGCAGCTTGTTTGGCCGAGGGGGCGGCTACACCTTC. The full variable domain, completed using reference TRBV5-4 and TRBJ1-2, is ETGVTQSPTHLIKTRGQQVTLRCSSQSGHNTVSWYQQALGQGPQFIFQYYREEENGRGNFPPRFSGLQFPNYSSELNVNALELDDSALYLCASSLFGRGGGYTFGSGTRLTVV.

The sample holds many counts of this clonotype. The V call is TRBV20-1, the J call TRBJ2-7, with D perhaps TRBD1 (6 bases). CDR1 and CDR2 from the germline V gene are DFQATT and SNEGSKA (reference sequence). V was pared by 3 bases and J by 2 bases, with 11 bases between. The CDR3 runs 13 residues. The CDR3 DNA reads TGCAGTGCTAGTTGGCAGGGGACCTACGAGCAGTACTTC. Encoded protein: CSASWQGTYEQYF.

The table lists this clonotype with many counts. The rearrangement uses TRBV5-1 and TRBJ2-3, with a possible D match to TRBD2 (5 bases). The CDR3 is made up of 15 amino acids. The ends were cut back, 4 bases at V and 0 bases at J, with 12 bases in the middle. Germline assignment: CDR1 SGHRS and CDR2 YFSETQ. This chain's CDR3 is CASSKLGSSTDTQYF. The CDR3 nucleotides are TGCGCCAGCAGCAAACTAGGATCTAGCACAGATACGCAGTATTTT.

In this sample, this clonotype turned up many times. This chain joins TRBV12-3 or TRBV12-4 and TRBJ1-4; 9 bases map to TRBD1. There are 15 residues in the CDR3. V was clipped by 6 bases and J by 4 bases; unmatched bases: 6. Here the CDR3 DNA reads TGTGCCAGCAGGGGGACAGGGCTACTTAATGAAAAACTGTTTTTT. Translating gives CASRGTGLLNEKLFF.

There are many counts of this clonotype. This chain uses TRBV20-1 with TRBJ2-3; TRBD2 matches 7 bases. This CDR3 comprises 14 residues. CDR1 and CDR2 from the germline V gene are DFQATT and SNEGSKA (reference sequence). The CDR3 here is CRKRDYPDTDTQYF. For the CDR3, the DNA is TGCAGGAAGAGGGACTACCCGGACACAGATACGCAGTATTTT.